This T cell receptor beta chain was retrieved from a study of T cell clonotyping in hematopoietic cell transplantation. With regard to this clone: The antigen remains unidentified.

Sequenced by immunoSEQ multiplex PCR; TCRdb stores in-frame clones only, minus some. The data hold about 70,000 clones, with around 94% observed a single time. Germline V gene sequence: CDR1 SEHNR, CDR2 FQNEAQ (reference sequence). V lost 1 base and J 7 bases, leaving 16 bases between the germline ends. The CDR3 runs 15 residues. Study-wide points: Without cell sorting, CD4 versus CD8 contributions remain unresolved. After transplant, recipient diversity fell while pathologically expanded clonotypes grew through day 180.

The J gene is TRBJ1-2, the V gene TRBV7-9, with a weak D call TRBD1 (5 bases). Input material: peripheral blood mononuclear cells. This TCR was sampled from a man aged 50-59 years in good health. Some clones in this sample may be carry-over from other donors' samples. The CDR3 region has the DNA TGTGCCAGCAGCTTAGGAGGGGCTATGGGGAGTGGCTACACCTTC. This codes for CASSLGGAMGSGYTF.